This entry features one T cell receptor (beta chain) sequence. The antigen is unknown. The sample is drawn from a study of identical twins. Regarding the study as a whole: Analyses based on zero insertions could be partly confounded by invariant MAIT and iNKT cells. There were fewer insertions in abundant cord blood beta clonotypes, but memory repertoires showed no such pattern. Sequences that were beta out-of-frame showed weaker excess twin sharing.

Each CDR3 protein gets one entry after TCRdb re-called the 5' RACE reads with MiXCR. The repertoire consists of under 800,000 distinct CDR3 sequences, with 21% occurring once and the leading ten covering 4% to 4.5%. The data were also submitted as part of a second study, on T cells expressing NK-cell markers. That study reports: Sorting was restricted to alpha-beta TCR T cells by an anti-gamma-delta TCR antibody in several experiments.

This TCR derives from a woman aged 18-35 years in good health. The specimen sequenced was PBMCs.

This CDR3 reads CAISESVKAYEQYF. In nucleotides, the CDR3 is TGTGCCATCAGTGAGTCGGTTAAGGCCTACGAGCAGTACTTC. The chain links TRBV10-3 to TRBJ2-7; D gene ambiguous. V was shortened by 0 bases and J by 2 bases, with 8 bases between the two germline ends. Germline CDR1 ENHRY, CDR2 SYGVKD. CDR3 length: 14 residues.